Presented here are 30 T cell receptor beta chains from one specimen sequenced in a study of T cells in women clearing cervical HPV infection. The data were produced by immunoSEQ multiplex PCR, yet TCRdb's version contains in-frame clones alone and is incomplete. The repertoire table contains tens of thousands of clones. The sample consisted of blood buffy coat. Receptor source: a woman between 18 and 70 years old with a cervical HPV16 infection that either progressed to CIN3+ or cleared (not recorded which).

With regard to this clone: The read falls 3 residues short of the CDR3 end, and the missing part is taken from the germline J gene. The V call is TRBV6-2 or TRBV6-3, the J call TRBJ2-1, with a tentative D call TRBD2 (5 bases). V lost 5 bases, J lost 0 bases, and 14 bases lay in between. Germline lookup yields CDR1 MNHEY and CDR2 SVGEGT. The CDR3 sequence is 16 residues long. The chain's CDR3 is CASSPLAPSSYNEQFF. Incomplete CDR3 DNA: TGTGCCAGCAGTCCCCTAGCCCCGAGCTCCTACAATGAG.

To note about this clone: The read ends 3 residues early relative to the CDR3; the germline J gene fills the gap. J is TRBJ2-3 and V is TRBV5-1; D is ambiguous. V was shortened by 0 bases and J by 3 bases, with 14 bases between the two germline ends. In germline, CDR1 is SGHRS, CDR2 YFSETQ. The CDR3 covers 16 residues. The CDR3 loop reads CASSLGISTQTDTQYF. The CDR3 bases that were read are TGCGCCAGCAGCTTGGGCATAAGTACGCAGACAGATACG.

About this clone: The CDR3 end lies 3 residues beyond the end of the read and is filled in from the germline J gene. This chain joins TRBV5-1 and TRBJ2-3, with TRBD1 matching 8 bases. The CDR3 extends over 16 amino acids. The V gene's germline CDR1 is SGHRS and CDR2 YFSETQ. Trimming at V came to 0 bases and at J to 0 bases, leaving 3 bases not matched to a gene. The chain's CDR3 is CASSLAQGASTDTQYF. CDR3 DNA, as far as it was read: TGCGCCAGCAGCTTGGCGCAGGGGGCTAGCACAGATACG.

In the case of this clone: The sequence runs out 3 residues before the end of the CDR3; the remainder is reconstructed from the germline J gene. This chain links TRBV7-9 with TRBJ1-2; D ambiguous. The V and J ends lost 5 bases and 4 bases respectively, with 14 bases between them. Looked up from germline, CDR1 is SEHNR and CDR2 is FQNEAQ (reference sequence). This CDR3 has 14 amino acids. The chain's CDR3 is CASSETQMLYGYTF. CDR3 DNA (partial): TGTGCCAGCAGCGAGACACAGATGCTCTATGGC. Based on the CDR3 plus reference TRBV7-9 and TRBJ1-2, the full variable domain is DTGVSQNPRHKITKRGQNVTFRCDPISEHNRLYWYRQTLGQGPEFLTYFQNEAQLEKSRLLSDRFSAERPKGSFSTLEIQRTEQGDSAMYLCASSETQMLYGYTFGSGTRLTVV.

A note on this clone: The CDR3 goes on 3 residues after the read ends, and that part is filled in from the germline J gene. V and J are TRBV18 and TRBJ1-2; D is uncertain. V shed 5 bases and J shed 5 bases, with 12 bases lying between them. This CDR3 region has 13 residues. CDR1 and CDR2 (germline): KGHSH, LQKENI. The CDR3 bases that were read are TGTGCCAGCTCAGCCCATGACGGGTATGGC. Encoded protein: CASSAHDGYG. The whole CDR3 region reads CASSAHDGYGYTF. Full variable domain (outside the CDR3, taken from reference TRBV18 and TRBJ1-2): NAGVMQNPRHLVRRRGQEARLRCSPMKGHSHVYWYRQLPEEGLKFMVYLQKENIIDESGMPKERFSAEFPKEGPSILRIQQVVRGDSAAYFCASSAHDGYGYTFGSGTRLTVV.

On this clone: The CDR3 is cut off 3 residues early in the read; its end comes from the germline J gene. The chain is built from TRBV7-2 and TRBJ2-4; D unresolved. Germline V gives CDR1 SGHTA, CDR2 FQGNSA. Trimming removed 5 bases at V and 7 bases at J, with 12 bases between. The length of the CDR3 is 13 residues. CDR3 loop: CASSRPTGNIQYF. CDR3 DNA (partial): TGTGCCAGCAGCCGCCCGACCGGGAACATT.

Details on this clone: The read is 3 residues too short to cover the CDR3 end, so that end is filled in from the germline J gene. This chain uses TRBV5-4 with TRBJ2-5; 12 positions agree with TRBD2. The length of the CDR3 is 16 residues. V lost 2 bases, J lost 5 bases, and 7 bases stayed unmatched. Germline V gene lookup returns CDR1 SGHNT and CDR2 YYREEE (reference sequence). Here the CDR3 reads CASSFLAGGRGETQYF. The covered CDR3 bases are TGTGCCAGCAGCTTTCTAGCGGGGGGGCGAGGGGAGACC.

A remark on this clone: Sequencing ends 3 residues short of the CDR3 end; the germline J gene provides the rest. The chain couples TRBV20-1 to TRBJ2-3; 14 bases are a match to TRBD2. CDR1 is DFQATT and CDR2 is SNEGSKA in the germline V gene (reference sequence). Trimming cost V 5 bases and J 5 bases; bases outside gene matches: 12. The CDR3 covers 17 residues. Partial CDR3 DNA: TGCAGTGCTGGGGGGACTAGCGGGAGCTTGAGTGAAGATACG. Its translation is CSAGGTSGSLSEDT. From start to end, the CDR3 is CSAGGTSGSLSEDTQYF.

The part of the CDR3 DNA that was read is TGTGCCTGGAGTGCAGGACAGACAGTAAATTCACCC. This sequence encodes CAWSAGQTVNSP. The full CDR3 sequence reads CAWSAGQTVNSPLHF. The rearrangement uses TRBV30 and TRBJ1-6; D might be TRBD1 (6 bases). The sequenced fragment ends 3 residues before the CDR3 boundary, so the rest is inferred from the germline J gene. Germline assignment: CDR1 GTSNPN and CDR2 SVGIG (reference sequence). This CDR3 region has 15 residues. Trimming stripped 1 base from V and 7 bases from J, with 14 bases between.

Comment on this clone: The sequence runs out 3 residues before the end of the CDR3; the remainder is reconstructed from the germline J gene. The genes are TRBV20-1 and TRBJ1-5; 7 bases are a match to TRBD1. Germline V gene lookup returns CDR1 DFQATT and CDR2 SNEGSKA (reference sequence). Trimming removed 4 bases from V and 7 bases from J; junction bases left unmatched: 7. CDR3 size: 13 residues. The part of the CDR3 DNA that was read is TGCAGTGCTAAGGGGGCCGCCGGCCAGCCC. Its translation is CSAKGAAGQP. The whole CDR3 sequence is CSAKGAAGQPQHF.

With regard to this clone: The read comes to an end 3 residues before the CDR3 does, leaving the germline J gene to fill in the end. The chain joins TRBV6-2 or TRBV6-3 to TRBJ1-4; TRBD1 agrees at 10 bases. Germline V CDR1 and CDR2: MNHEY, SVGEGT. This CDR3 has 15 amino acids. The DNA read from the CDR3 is TGTGCCAGCACCTATCGACAGGGGGCGAAATCACCA. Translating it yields CASTYRQGAKSP. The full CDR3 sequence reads CASTYRQGAKSPLFF.

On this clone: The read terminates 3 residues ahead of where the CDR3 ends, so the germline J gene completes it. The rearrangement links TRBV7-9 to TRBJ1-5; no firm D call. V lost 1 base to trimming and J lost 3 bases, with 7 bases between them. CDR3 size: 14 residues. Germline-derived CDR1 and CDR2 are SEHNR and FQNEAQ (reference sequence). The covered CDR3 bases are TGTGCCAGCAGCTTAGAGGTTCACAATCAGCCC. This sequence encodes CASSLEVHNQP. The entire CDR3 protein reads CASSLEVHNQPQHF.

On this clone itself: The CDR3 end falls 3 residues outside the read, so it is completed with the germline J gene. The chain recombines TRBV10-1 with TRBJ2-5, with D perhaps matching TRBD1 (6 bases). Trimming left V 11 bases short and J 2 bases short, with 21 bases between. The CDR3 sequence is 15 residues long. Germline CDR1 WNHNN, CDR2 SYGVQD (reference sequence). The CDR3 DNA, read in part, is TGCGCCTGTTTGAGAGGGGGAAGGGGGCAAGAGACC. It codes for CACLRGGRGQET. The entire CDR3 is CACLRGGRGQETQYF.

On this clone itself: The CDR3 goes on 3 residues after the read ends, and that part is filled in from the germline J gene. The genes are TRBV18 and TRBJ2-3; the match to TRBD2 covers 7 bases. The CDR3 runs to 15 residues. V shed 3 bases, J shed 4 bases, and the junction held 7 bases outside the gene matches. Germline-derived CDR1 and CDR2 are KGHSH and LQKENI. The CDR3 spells CASSPNSGAADTQYF. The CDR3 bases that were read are TGTGCCAGCTCACCGAACAGCGGGGCTGCAGATACG.

CDR3 sequence: CSAELSGALGYTF. The DNA read from the CDR3 is TGCAGTGCCGAACTGTCAGGGGCTTTGGGC. The chain has TRBV20-1 and TRBJ1-2; D is perhaps TRBD1 (6 bases). Read coverage stops 3 residues before the CDR3 terminus; the germline J gene supplies the remainder. CDR3 length equals 13 residues. Germline V gene lookup returns CDR1 DFQATT and CDR2 SNEGSKA (reference sequence).

The DNA read from the CDR3 is TGTGCCAGCAGCTCTTGGCGAGGGGCTGAA. This gives the protein CASSSWRGAE. The CDR3 as a whole reads CASSSWRGAEAFF. The genes are TRBV7-3 and TRBJ1-1; TRBD1 might be the D (5 bases). The read gets to within 3 residues of the CDR3 end, and the germline J gene fills in the rest. V lost 4 bases and J lost 6, with 12 bases in between. The CDR3 sequence is 13 residues long. Germline V gene lookup returns CDR1 SGHTA and CDR2 FQGTGA.

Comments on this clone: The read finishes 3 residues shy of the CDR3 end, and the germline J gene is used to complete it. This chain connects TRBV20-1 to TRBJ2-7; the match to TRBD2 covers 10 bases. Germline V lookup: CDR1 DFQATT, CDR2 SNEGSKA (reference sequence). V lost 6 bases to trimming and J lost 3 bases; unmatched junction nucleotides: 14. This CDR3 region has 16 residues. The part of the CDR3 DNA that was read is TGCAGTGCAGCGGGGCCTCTAGCGGGAGCTAACTACGAG. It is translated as CSAAGPLAGANYE. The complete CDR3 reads CSAAGPLAGANYEQYF.

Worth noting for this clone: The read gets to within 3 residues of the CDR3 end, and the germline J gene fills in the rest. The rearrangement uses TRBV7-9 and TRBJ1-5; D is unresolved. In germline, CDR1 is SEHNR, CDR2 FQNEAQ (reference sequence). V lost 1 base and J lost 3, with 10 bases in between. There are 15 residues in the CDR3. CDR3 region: CASSLESLDNQPQHF. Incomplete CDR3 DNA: TGTGCCAGCAGCTTAGAGTCCCTAGACAATCAGCCC. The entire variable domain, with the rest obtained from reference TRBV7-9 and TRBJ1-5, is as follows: DTGVSQNPRHKITKRGQNVTFRCDPISEHNRLYWYRQTLGQGPEFLTYFQNEAQLEKSRLLSDRFSAERPKGSFSTLEIQRTEQGDSAMYLCASSLESLDNQPQHFGDGTRLSIL.

CDR3 sequence reads: CASSPGQDYGYTF. The CDR3 bases that were read are TGCGCCAGCAGTCCGGGACAGGACTATGGC. The rearrangement links TRBV5-1 to TRBJ1-2; the match to TRBD1 covers 8 bases. Sequencing ends 3 residues short of the CDR3 end; the germline J gene provides the rest. The CDR3 covers 13 residues. The V gene's germline CDR1 is SGHRS and CDR2 YFSETQ. V dropped 5 bases and J dropped 3; count of bases not matched to a gene: 3.

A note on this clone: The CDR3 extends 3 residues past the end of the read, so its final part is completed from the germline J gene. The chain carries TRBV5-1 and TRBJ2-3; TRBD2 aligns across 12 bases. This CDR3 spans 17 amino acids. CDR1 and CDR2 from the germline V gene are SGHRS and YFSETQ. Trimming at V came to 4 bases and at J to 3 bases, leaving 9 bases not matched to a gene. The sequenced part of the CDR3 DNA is TGCGCCAGCAGCCCATCCCCTAGCGGGAGGGGGACAGATACG. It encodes CASSPSPSGRGTDT. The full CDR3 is CASSPSPSGRGTDTQYF.

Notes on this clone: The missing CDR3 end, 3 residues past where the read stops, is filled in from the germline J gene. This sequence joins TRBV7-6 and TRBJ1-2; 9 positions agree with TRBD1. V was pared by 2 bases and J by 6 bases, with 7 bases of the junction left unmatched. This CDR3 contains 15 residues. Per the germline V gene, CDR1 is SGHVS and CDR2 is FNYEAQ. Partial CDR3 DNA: TGTGCCAGCAGCTTATGGACAGGGGAAAAGGATGGC. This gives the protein CASSLWTGEKDG. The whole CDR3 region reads CASSLWTGEKDGYTF.

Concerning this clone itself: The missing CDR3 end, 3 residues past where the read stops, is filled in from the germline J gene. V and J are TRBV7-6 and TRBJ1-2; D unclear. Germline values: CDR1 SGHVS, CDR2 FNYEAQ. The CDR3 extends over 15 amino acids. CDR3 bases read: TGTGCCAGTTCTCTAGCGGGAGGTGAATTGGATACC. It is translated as CASSLAGGELDT. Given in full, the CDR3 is CASSLAGGELDTYTF.

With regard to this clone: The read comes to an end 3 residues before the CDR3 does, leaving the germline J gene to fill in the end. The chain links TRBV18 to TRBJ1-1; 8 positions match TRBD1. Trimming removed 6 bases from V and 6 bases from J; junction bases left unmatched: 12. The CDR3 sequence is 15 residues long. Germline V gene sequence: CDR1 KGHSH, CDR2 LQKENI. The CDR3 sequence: CASSPVDRVKAEAFF. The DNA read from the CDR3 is TGTGCCAGCTCCCCTGTGGACAGGGTGAAGGCTGAA.

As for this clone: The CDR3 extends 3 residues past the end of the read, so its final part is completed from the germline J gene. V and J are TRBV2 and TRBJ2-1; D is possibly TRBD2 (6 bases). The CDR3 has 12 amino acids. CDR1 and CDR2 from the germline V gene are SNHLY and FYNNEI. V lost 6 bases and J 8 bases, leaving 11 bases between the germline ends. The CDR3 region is CASSTSYYEQFF. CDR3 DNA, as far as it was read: TGTGCCAGCAGCACTAGCTATTATGAG.

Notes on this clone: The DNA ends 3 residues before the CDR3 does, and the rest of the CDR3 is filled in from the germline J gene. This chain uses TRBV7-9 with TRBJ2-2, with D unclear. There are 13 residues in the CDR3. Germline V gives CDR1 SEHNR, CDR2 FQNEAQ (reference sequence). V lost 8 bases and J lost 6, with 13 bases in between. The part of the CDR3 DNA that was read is TGTGCCAGCCAATTTGTGATAGCCGGGGAG. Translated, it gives CASQFVIAGE. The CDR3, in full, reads CASQFVIAGELFF.

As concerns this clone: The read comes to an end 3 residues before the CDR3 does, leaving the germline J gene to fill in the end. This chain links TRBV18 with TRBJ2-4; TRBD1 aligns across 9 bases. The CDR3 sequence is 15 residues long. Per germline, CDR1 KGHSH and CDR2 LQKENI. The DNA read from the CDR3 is TGTGCCAGCTCACCATTGGACAGGGGCGGGGATGGT. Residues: CASSPLDRGGDG. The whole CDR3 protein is CASSPLDRGGDGQYF.

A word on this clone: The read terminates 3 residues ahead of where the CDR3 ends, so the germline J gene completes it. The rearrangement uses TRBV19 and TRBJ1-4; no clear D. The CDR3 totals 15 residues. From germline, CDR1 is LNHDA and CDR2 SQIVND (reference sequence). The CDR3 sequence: CASQATRSYNSPLFF. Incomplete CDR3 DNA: TGTGCCAGCCAGGCGACGCGCTCCTATAATTCACCA.

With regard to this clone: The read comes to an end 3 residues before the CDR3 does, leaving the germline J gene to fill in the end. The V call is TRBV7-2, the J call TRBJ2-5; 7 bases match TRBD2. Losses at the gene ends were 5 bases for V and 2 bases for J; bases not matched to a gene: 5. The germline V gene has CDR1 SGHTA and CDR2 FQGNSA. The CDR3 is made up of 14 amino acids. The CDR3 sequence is CASSPPGLQETQYF. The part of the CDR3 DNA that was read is TGTGCCAGCAGCCCCCCGGGACTACAAGAGACC.

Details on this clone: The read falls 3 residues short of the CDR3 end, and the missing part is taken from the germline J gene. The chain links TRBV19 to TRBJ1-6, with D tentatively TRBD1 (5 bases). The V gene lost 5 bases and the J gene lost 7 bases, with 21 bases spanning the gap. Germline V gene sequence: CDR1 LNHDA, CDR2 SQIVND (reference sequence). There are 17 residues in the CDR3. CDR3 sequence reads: CASSPSAPGLLNSPLHF. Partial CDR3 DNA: TGTGCCAGTAGTCCCTCAGCCCCGGGACTTCTCAATTCACCC.

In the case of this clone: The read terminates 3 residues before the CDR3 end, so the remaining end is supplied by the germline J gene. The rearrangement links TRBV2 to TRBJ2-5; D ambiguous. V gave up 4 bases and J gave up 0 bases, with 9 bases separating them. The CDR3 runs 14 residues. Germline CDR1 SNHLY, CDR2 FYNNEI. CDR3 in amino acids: CASSAGRYQETQYF. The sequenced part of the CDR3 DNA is TGTGCCAGCAGTGCAGGCAGGTACCAAGAGACC. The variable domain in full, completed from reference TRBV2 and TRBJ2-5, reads EPEVTQTPSHQVTQMGQEVILRCVPISNHLYFYWYRQILGQKVEFLVSFYNNEISEKSEIFDDQFSVERPDGSNFTLKIRSTKLEDSAMYFCASSAGRYQETQYFGPGTRLLVL.